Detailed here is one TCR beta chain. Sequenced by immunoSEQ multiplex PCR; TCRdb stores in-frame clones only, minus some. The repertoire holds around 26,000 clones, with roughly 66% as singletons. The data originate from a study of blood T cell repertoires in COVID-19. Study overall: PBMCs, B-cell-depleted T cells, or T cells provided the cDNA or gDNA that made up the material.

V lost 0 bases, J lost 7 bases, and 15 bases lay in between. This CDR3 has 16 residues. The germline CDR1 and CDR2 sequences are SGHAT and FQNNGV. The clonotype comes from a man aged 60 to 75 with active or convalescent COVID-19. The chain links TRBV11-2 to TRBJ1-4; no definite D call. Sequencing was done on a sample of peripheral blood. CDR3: CASSLEFSGVGEKLFF. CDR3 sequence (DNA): TGTGCCAGCAGCTTAGAATTCAGCGGGGTTGGTGAAAAACTGTTTTTT.